A single T cell receptor (beta chain) is shown here with its context. Sequenced by immunoSEQ multiplex PCR; TCRdb stores in-frame clones only, minus some. The table lists approximately 97,000 clones, just under 95% of them singletons. The data belong to a study of control samples from healthy donors and cancer patients. V shed 5 bases and J shed 5 bases, with 15 bases lying between them. There are 14 residues in the CDR3. Germline CDR1 and CDR2: LNHDA and SQIVND (reference sequence). This receptor was taken from a human donor in good health. The donor label of this sample is uncertain. The chain links TRBV19 to TRBJ2-5; no definite D call. Sequencing was performed on blood. The CDR3 nucleotides are TGTGCCAGTAGTCTCCCAGCCCGTCCGGAGACCCAGTACTTC. Protein sequence: CASSLPARPETQYF. The full variable domain, completed using reference TRBV19 and TRBJ2-5, is DGGITQSPKYLFRKEGQNVTLSCEQNLNHDAMYWYRQDPGQGLRLIYYSQIVNDFQKGDIAEGYSVSREKKESFPLTVTSAQKNPTAFYLCASSLPARPETQYFGPGTRLLVL.